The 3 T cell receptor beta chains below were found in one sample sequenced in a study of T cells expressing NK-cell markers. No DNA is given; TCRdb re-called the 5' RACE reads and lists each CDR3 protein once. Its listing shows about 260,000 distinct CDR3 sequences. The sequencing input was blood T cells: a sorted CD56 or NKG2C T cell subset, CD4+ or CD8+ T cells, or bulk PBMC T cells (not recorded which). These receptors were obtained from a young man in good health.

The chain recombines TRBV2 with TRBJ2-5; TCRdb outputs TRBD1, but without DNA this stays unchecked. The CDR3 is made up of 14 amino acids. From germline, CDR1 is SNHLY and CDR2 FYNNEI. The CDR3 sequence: CASSGRDYQETQYF. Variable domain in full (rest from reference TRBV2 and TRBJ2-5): EPEVTQTPSHQVTQMGQEVILRCVPISNHLYFYWYRQILGQKVEFLVSFYNNEISEKSEIFDDQFSVERPDGSNFTLKIRSTKLEDSAMYFCASSGRDYQETQYFGPGTRLLVL.

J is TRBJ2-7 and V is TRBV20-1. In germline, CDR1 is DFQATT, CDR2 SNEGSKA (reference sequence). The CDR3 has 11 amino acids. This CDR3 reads CSASFVGEQYF.

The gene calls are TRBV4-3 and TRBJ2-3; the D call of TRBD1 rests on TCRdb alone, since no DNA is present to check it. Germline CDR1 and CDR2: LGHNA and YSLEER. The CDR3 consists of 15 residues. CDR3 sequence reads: CASSQDRGVADTQYF.